Shown below are 26 T cell receptor beta chains from a single sample sequenced in a study of early T cells in non-severe SARS-CoV-2 infection. Via MiXCR, TCRdb re-called the 5' RACE reads, giving one row per CDR3 protein. The sample carries roughly 55,000 distinct CDR3 sequences, around a tenth recorded once. Input material: whole blood. The source is an adult who was a healthcare worker with PCR-confirmed SARS-CoV-2 infection or an uninfected control (not recorded which).

In this sample, this clonotype turned up many times. CDR3: CASSRDRAQPQHF. For the CDR3, the DNA is TGTGCCAGCAGCCGGGACCGCGCACAGCCCCAGCATTTT. The V gene is TRBV3-1, the J gene TRBJ1-5; TRBD1 might be the D (5 bases). From germline, CDR1 is LGHDT and CDR2 YNNKEL (reference sequence). Trimming left V 4 bases short and J 7 bases short, with 11 bases between. The CDR3 runs to 13 residues.

A few counts support this clonotype. One junction end does not reproduce the germline sequence, and a read error may be involved. In DNA, the CDR3 is TGTGCCAGCAGCTTGAAGGGGGCTTTCACTGAAGTTTTCTTT. Translated, it gives CASSLKGAFTEVFF. The rearrangement links TRBV5-4 to TRBJ1-1; 7 positions match TRBD1. Germline-derived CDR1 and CDR2 are SGHNT and YYREEE (reference sequence). The CDR3 has 14 residues.

This chain's CDR3 is CSAIQAGASYEQYF. CDR3 DNA sequence: TGCAGTGCTATCCAAGCGGGGGCATCCTACGAGCAGTACTTC. This chain links TRBV20-1 with TRBJ2-7, with 8 bases fitting TRBD2. The germline V gene has CDR1 DFQATT and CDR2 SNEGSKA (reference sequence). The CDR3 loop spans 14 amino acids. V lost 4 bases, J lost 1 base, and 6 bases stayed unmatched.

This clonotype was picked up many times. This rearrangement joins TRBV24-1 to TRBJ2-1, with 7 bases fitting TRBD1. V shed 7 bases, J shed 6 bases, and the junction held 5 bases outside the gene matches. The germline CDR1 and CDR2 sequences are KGHDR and SFDVKD. The CDR3 spans 13 residues. CDR3 sequence (DNA): TGTGCCACCAGCTTGACAGGGAGCAATGAGCAGTTCTTC. The encoded protein is CATSLTGSNEQFF.

This clonotype is medium-sized (0.01 to 0.1%) within its sample. This rearrangement joins TRBV28 to TRBJ2-7; 8 nucleotides match TRBD2. The CDR3 spans 15 residues. J lost 8 bases, V lost 2 bases, and 11 bases had no gene match. Germline values: CDR1 MDHEN, CDR2 SYDVKM. In DNA form, the CDR3 reads TGTGCCAGCAGTTTAGGTTTTAGCGGGGCGAGCAAGCAGTACTTC. Residues: CASSLGFSGASKQYF.

The V call is TRBV29-1, the J call TRBJ2-7; possibly TRBD2 for D (6 bases). The CDR3 covers 14 residues. V gave up 4 bases and J gave up 0 bases, with 13 bases separating them. Germline CDR1 reads SQVTM; CDR2 reads ANQGSEA. The CDR3 protein is CSVGGDGFSYEQYF. In DNA form, the CDR3 reads TGCAGCGTTGGGGGGGACGGTTTCTCCTACGAGCAGTACTTC.

This clonotype was counted only a few times. The V and J genes are TRBV11-2 and TRBJ2-1, with TRBD2 matching 11 bases. Germline trimming cut 5 bases from V and 9 bases from J; bases unmatched to any gene: 9. The CDR3 is 15 amino acids. The germline gives CDR1 SGHAT, CDR2 FQNNGV. CDR3 residues: CASSALAGGLGEQFF. As DNA, the CDR3 is TGTGCCAGCAGCGCCCTAGCGGGGGGCCTGGGTGAGCAGTTCTTC.

The J gene is TRBJ2-7, the V gene TRBV27; D gene unclear. V gave up 7 bases and J gave up 3 bases, with 1 base separating them. The CDR3 spans 9 residues. CDR1 is MNHEY, CDR2 SMNVEV, per germline (reference sequence). The CDR3 is CASNYEQYF. The CDR3 DNA reads TGTGCCAGCAACTACGAGCAGTACTTC.

The sample holds a few counts of this clonotype. J is TRBJ2-1 and V is TRBV12-3 or TRBV12-4; 7 nucleotides agree with TRBD2. V was pared by 1 base and J by 3 bases, with 6 bases of the junction left unmatched. The CDR3 loop spans 16 amino acids. The CDR3 is CASSLGLRGSYNEQFF. The CDR3 bases are TGTGCCAGCAGTTTAGGGTTGCGGGGGAGCTACAATGAGCAGTTCTTC.

This clonotype has a count of ten or more. V is TRBV3-1 and J is TRBJ2-1, with TRBD1 identical over 7 bases. The V and J ends lost 6 bases and 6 bases, in that order; junction bases with no gene match: 11. The germline V gene encodes CDR1 LGHDT and CDR2 YNNKEL (reference sequence). CDR3 length equals 15 residues. CDR3 nucleotide sequence: TGTGCCAGCAGGTTCGGACAGGCTTCTAGCAATGAGCAGTTCTTC. It is translated as CASRFGQASSNEQFF.

This clonotype was counted many times. The chain combines TRBV10-3 with TRBJ2-7, with D possibly being TRBD1 (6 bases). The CDR3 has 14 amino acids. The V end lost 0 bases, the J end lost 5 bases, and 11 bases lay between the germline ends. Germline loops: CDR1 ENHRY, CDR2 SYGVKD. For the CDR3, the DNA is TGTGCCATCAGTGAGTCGGGGGCGCGGGACGAGCAGTACTTC. Residues: CAISESGARDEQYF.

The chain links TRBV28 to TRBJ1-4; no clear D. Trimming cost V 5 bases and J 8 bases, with 15 bases left between them. The CDR3 is made up of 14 amino acids. Germline CDR1 is MDHEN and CDR2 is SYDVKM. The CDR3 reads CASSPPRGWEKLFF. CDR3 bases: TGTGCCAGCAGTCCGCCACGGGGTTGGGAAAAACTGTTTTTT.

This clonotype came up a few times. The chain has TRBV12-5 and TRBJ2-3, with D uncertain. The V gene's germline CDR1 is LGHNT and CDR2 FRNRAP. V lost 2 bases and J lost 1, with 7 bases in between. The CDR3 runs 14 residues. The CDR3 sequence: CASGLSLGTDTQYF. DNA for the CDR3: TGTGCTAGTGGTTTGTCGTTGGGCACAGATACGCAGTATTTT. Combining the CDR3 with reference TRBV12-5 and TRBJ2-3 gives the whole variable domain DARVTQTPRHKVTEMGQEVTMRCQPILGHNTVFWYRQTMMQGLELLAYFRNRAPLDDSGMPKDRFSAEMPDATLATLKIQPSEPRDSAVYFCASGLSLGTDTQYFGPGTRLTVL.

The V and J genes are TRBV6-1 and TRBJ2-1; D perhaps matches TRBD2 (5 bases). The CDR3 loop spans 14 amino acids. Germline CDR1 MNHNS, CDR2 SASEGT. V was clipped by 6 bases and J by 3 bases, with 12 bases between them. This chain's CDR3 is CASRGSGYYNEQFF. The CDR3 DNA sequence: TGTGCCAGCAGGGGAAGCGGTTACTACAATGAGCAGTTCTTC.

The rearrangement links TRBV7-6 to TRBJ1-3, with a weak D call TRBD1 (5 bases). This CDR3 has 14 amino acids. Deletions cut 3 bases from V and 0 bases from J, with 6 bases between. The V gene's germline CDR1 is SGHVS and CDR2 FNYEAQ. CDR3 in amino acids: CASSFGTSGNTIYF. The DNA for the CDR3 is TGTGCCAGCAGCTTTGGGACCTCTGGAAACACCATATATTTT.

This sequence joins TRBV29-1 and TRBJ1-1; D is perhaps TRBD1 (6 bases). Trimming removed 8 bases at V and 4 bases at J, with 20 bases between. Germline V gene data show CDR1 as SQVTM and CDR2 as ANQGSEA. CDR3 length: 14 amino acids. The CDR3: CSPLGGRDGTEAFF. Here the CDR3 DNA reads TGCAGCCCCTTAGGGGGGAGGGATGGCACTGAAGCTTTCTTT.

The V call is TRBV10-1, the J call TRBJ2-5; 7 nucleotides agree with TRBD2. Trimming removed 6 bases from V and 5 bases from J; junction bases left unmatched: 12. CDR3 length: 15 amino acids. Germline V lookup: CDR1 WNHNN, CDR2 SYGVQD (reference sequence). The CDR3 region is CASSPGTINGETQYF. Written as DNA, the CDR3 is TGCGCCAGCAGCCCCGGGACTATCAATGGGGAGACCCAGTACTTC.

This clonotype was counted between two and nine times. The chain carries TRBV11-2 and TRBJ2-7; 8 bases fit TRBD1. Germline trimming cut 5 bases from V and 7 bases from J; bases unmatched to any gene: 7. The CDR3 length is 13 residues. The germline V gene encodes CDR1 SGHAT and CDR2 FQNNGV. The chain's CDR3 is CASSTQGAGEQYF. CDR3 coding DNA: TGTGCCAGCAGCACGCAGGGGGCGGGGGAGCAGTACTTC.

The rearrangement uses TRBV21-1 and TRBJ2-7; the table names TRBD2, a call not compared with the DNA. TRBV21-1 is recorded as a pseudogene. This CDR3 has 13 amino acids. The CDR3 region has the DNA TGTGCCAGCATGGGACTAGCGGGAGTCGAGCAGTACTTC. Encoded protein: CASMGLAGVEQYF.

In its sample, this clonotype was seen a few times. This chain links TRBV5-1 with TRBJ1-4, with 11 bases matching TRBD1. The germline CDR1 and CDR2 sequences are SGHRS and YFSETQ. The CDR3 is made up of 17 amino acids. The V segment lost 5 bases and the J segment 2 bases; nucleotides outside the gene matches: 8. CDR3 protein: CASSSGTGGLTNEKLFF. The CDR3 nucleotides read TGCGCCAGCAGTTCCGGGACAGGGGGATTGACTAATGAAAAACTGTTTTTT.

This clonotype was counted between two and nine times. The chain joins TRBV28 to TRBJ2-7; D ambiguous. V was pared by 3 bases and J by 6 bases, with 12 bases between. Per the germline V gene, CDR1 is MDHEN and CDR2 is SYDVKM. The CDR3 has 13 amino acids. CDR3 in amino acids: CASSFLFEFEQYF. The DNA of the CDR3 is TGTGCCAGCAGTTTTCTGTTTGAGTTCGAGCAGTACTTC.

This clonotype was observed a few times. V gene TRBV18 combines with J gene TRBJ1-6, with 10 positions matching TRBD1. V was pared by 2 bases and J by 6 bases, with 1 base of the junction left unmatched. CDR1 is KGHSH, CDR2 LQKENI, per germline. The CDR3 spans 15 residues. The CDR3 loop reads CASSPGQGGNSPLHF. The DNA for the CDR3 is TGTGCCAGCTCACCAGGACAGGGGGGTAATTCACCCCTCCACTTT.

The chain joins TRBV29-1 to TRBJ1-2; D is perhaps TRBD1 (6 bases). CDR3 length equals 13 residues. The V gene lost 4 bases and the J gene lost 4 bases, with 13 bases spanning the gap. Germline assignment: CDR1 SQVTM and CDR2 ANQGSEA. The CDR3 nucleotides read TGCAGCGTTGTGTCGGCAGGGGTCTATGGCTACACCTTC. Protein product: CSVVSAGVYGYTF.

This clonotype was seen many times. The V gene is TRBV4-1, the J gene TRBJ2-2; D possibly matches TRBD1 or TRBD2 (6 bases each). CDR1 and CDR2 (germline): MGHRA, YSYEKL. V was clipped by 1 base and J by 2 bases, with 14 bases between them. The CDR3 contains 17 residues. CDR3 DNA: TGCGCCAGCAGCCAAGTTGCTCAGGGGACTAACACCGGGGAGCTGTTTTTT. This gives the protein CASSQVAQGTNTGELFF.

CDR3 sequence reads: CSAGRLAGIEQYF. In DNA form, the CDR3 reads TGCAGTGCTGGGAGACTAGCGGGGATCGAGCAGTACTTC. The rearrangement joins TRBV20-1 to TRBJ2-7; 11 nucleotides match TRBD2. Losses at the gene ends were 5 bases for V and 6 bases for J; bases not matched to a gene: 6. Germline loops: CDR1 DFQATT, CDR2 SNEGSKA (reference sequence). The CDR3 extends over 13 amino acids.

Remarks on this clonotype: One end of the junction varies from germline; a read error may be responsible. The chain has TRBV20-1 and TRBJ1-2, with D possibly matching TRBD1 (6 bases). The CDR3 totals 10 residues. CDR1 and CDR2 (germline): DFQATT, SNEGSKA (reference sequence). CDR3 region: CSASRIGGHF. The CDR3 DNA reads TGCAGTGCTTCCCGGATCGGGGGACATTTC.